In its sample, the clone carrying this T cell receptor beta chain was seen once. The target antigen is unknown. The record originates from a study of cytomegalovirus exposure and HLA in healthy donors. Overall study findings and caveats: Later work showed greater clonal expansion in HLA-associated TCR beta chains than in equally common others.

Primers included in the PCR were 60 Vbeta and 13 Jbeta primers. Using immunoSEQ multiplex PCR, the repertoire was profiled, and TCRdb retains in-frame clones only, with some absent. The table lists about 70,000 clones, around 70% of them singletons. CDR1 and CDR2 (germline): LNHDA, SQIVND (reference sequence). The trim removed 10 bases at V and 3 bases at J, leaving 4 bases unmatched. This CDR3 has 12 amino acids. Sequencing was performed on PBMCs. The genes are TRBV19 and TRBJ2-3; 7 bases agree with TRBD1. This TCR derives from a human donor in good health. In DNA form, the CDR3 reads TGTGCCACTAGGACAGGAACAGATACGCAGTATTTT. This translates into CATRTGTDTQYF.